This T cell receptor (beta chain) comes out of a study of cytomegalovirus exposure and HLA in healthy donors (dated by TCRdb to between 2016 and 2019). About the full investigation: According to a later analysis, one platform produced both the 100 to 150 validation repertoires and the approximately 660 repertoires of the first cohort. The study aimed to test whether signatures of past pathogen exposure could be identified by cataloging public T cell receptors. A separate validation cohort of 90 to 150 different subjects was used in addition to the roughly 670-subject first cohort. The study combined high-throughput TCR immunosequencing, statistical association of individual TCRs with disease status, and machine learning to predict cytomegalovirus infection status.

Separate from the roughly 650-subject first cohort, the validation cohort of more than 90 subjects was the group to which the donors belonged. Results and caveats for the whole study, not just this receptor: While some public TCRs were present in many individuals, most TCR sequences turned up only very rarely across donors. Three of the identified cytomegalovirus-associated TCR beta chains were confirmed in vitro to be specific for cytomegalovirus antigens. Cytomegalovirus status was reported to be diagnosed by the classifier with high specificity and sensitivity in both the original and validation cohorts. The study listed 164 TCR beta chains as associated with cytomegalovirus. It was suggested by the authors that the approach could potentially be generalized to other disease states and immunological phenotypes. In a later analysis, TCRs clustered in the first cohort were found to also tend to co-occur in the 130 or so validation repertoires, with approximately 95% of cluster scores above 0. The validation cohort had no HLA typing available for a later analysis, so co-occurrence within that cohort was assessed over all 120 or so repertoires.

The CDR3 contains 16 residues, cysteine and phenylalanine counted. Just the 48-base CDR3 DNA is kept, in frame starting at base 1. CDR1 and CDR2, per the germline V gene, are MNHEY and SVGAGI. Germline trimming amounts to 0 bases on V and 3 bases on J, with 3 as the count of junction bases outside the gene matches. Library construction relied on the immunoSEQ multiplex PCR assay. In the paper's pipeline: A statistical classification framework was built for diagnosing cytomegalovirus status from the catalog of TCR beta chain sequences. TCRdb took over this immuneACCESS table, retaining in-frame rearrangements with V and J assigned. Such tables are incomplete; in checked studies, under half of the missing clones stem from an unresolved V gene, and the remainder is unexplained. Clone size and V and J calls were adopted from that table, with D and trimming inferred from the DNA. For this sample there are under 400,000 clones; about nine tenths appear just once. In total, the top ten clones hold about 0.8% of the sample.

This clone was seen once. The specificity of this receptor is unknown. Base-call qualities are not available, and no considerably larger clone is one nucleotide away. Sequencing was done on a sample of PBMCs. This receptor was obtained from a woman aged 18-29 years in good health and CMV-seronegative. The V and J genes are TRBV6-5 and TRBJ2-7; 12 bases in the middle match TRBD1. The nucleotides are TGTGCCAGCAGTTACTCGGGACAGGGGGCTCACTACGAGCAGTACTTC. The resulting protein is CASSYSGQGAHYEQYF.